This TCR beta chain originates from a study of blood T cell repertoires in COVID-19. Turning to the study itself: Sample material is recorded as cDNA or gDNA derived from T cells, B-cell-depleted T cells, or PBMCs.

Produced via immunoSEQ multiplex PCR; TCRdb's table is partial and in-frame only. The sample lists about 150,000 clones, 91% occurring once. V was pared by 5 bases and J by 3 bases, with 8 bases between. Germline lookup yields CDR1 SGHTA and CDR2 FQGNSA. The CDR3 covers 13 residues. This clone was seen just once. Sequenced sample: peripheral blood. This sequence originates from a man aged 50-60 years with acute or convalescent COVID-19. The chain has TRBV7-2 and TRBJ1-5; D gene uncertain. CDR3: CASSLDTNQPQHF. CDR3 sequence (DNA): TGTGCCAGCAGCCTAGACACCAATCAGCCCCAGCATTTT.